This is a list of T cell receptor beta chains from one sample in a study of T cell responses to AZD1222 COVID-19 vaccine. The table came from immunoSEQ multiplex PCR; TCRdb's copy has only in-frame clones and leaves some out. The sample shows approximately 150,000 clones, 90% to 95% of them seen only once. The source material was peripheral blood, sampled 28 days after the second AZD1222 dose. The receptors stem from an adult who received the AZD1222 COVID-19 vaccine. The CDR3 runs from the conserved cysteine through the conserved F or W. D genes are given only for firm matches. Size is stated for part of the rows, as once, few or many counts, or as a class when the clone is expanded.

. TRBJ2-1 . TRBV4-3 CASSQERYNEQFF TGCGCCAGCAGCCAAGAACGTTACAATGAGCAGTTCTTC
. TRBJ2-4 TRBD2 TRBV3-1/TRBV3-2 CASSHSKLAGIAKNIQYF TGTGCCAGCAGCCACTCCAAACTAGCGGGAATAGCCAAAAACATTCAGTACTTC
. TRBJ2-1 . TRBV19 CASSRQRLEFEQFF TGTGCCAGTAGTCGACAACGACTCGAATTTGAGCAGTTCTTC
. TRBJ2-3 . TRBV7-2 CASSLIRGGTDTQYF TGTGCCAGCAGCTTAATTAGGGGGGGAACAGATACGCAGTATTTT
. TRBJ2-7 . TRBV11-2 CASSLRTSPSYEQYF TGTGCCAGCAGCTTAAGGACCTCACCATCCTACGAGCAGTACTTC
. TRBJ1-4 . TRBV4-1 CASSQDGGKYEKLFF TGCGCCAGCAGCCAAGATGGGGGGAAGTATGAAAAACTGTTTTTT
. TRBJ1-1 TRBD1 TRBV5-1 CASSLQYDRVVTEAFF TGCGCCAGCAGCTTACAATATGACAGGGTAGTCACTGAAGCTTTCTTT
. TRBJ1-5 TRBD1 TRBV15 CATSREGASQPQHF TGTGCCACCAGTCGCGAGGGGGCTAGTCAGCCCCAGCATTTT
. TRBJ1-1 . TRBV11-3 CASSLEGEGNTEAFF TGTGCCAGCAGCTTAGAAGGGGAGGGGAACACTGAAGCTTTCTTT
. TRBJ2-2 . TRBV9 CASSPSGTGELFF TGTGCCAGCAGCCCTAGTGGCACCGGGGAGCTGTTTTTT
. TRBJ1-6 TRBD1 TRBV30 CAWTQGQGNSPLHF TGTGCCTGGACGCAGGGACAGGGGAATTCACCCCTCCACTTT
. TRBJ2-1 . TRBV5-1 CASSFYSEDNEQFF TGCGCCAGCAGCTTTTACTCCGAGGATAATGAGCAGTTCTTC
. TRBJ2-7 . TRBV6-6 CASSYAGFHEQYF TGTGCCAGCAGTTACGCGGGATTTCACGAGCAGTACTTC
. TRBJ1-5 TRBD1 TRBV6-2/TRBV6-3 CASSLFGRGLEQPQHF TGTGCCAGCAGTTTGTTCGGCAGGGGGCTAGAGCAGCCCCAGCATTTT
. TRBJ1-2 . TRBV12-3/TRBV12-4 CASSLGMGYTF TGTGCCAGCAGTTTAGGGATGGGCTACACCTTC
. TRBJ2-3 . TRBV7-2 CASSLAPLAHTDTQYF TGTGCCAGCAGCTTAGCGCCACTAGCCCACACAGATACGCAGTATTTT
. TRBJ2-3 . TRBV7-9 CASSLAFTDTQYF TGTGCCAGCAGCTTAGCGTTTACAGATACGCAGTATTTT
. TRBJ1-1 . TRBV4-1 CASSQVGRRNTEAFF TGCGCCAGCAGCCAAGTCGGTAGGCGGAACACTGAAGCTTTCTTT
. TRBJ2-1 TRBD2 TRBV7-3 CASSTGTSGGNEQFF TGTGCCAGCAGCACTGGGACTAGCGGGGGCAATGAGCAGTTCTTC
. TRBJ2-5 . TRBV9 CASSVALAQETQYF TGTGCCAGCAGCGTAGCCCTGGCCCAAGAGACCCAGTACTTC
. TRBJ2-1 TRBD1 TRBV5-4 CASSLPGTGYNEQFF TGTGCCAGCAGCTTGCCCGGGACAGGTTACAATGAGCAGTTCTTC
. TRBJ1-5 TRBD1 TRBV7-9 CASSHYRGSNQPQHF TGTGCCAGCAGCCATTACAGGGGGAGCAATCAGCCCCAGCATTTT
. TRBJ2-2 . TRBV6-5 CATELLFKGTGELFF TGTGCCACCGAACTTTTATTTAAGGGCACCGGGGAGCTGTTTTTT
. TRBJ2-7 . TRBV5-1 CASTHGRETLFSYEQYF TGCGCCAGCACCCACGGCAGGGAAACCCTATTCTCCTACGAGCAGTACTTC
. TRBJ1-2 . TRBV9 CASSVAGALTNYGYTF TGTGCCAGCAGCGTGGCAGGGGCGCTTACTAACTATGGCTACACCTTC
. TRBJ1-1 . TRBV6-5 CASSPTLQGRAFF TGTGCCAGCAGCCCGACCTTACAGGGTAGAGCTTTCTTT
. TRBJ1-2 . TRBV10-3 CAINTAGERYYGYTF TGTGCCATCAACACCGCAGGGGAGCGGTACTATGGCTACACCTTC
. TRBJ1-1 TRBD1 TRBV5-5 CASSLDPGTGFGTEAFF TGTGCCAGCAGCCTAGATCCCGGGACAGGGTTCGGCACTGAAGCTTTCTTT
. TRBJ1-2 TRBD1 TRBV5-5 CASSLAGGREATYGYTF TGTGCCAGCAGCCTCGCAGGGGGCAGAGAGGCTACTTATGGCTACACCTTC
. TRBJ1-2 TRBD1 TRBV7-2 CASRRLTGVANYGYTF TGTGCCAGCCGAAGACTAACAGGGGTAGCTAACTATGGCTACACCTTC
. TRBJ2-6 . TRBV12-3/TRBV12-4 CASNTGANVLTF TGTGCCAGCAATACTGGGGCCAACGTCCTGACTTTC
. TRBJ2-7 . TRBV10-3 CAISAHIIPYEQYF TGTGCCATCAGTGCGCATATTATCCCCTACGAGCAGTACTTC
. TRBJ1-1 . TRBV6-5 CASSLNPTSEAFF TGTGCCAGCAGCCTTAACCCAACCTCTGAAGCTTTCTTT
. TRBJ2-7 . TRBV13 CASSRGTQGNSYEQYF TGTGCCAGCAGCCGGGGGACGCAGGGCAACTCCTACGAGCAGTACTTC
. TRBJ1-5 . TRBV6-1 CASSEGTFPQGLQPQHF TGTGCCAGCAGTGAAGGGACATTCCCCCAGGGGCTACAGCCCCAGCATTTT
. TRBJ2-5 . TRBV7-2 CASSFDRVETQYF TGTGCCAGCAGCTTTGATAGGGTGGAGACCCAGTACTTC
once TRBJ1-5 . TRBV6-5 CASSYTSNQPQHF TGTGCCAGCAGTTATACTAGCAATCAGCCCCAGCATTTT
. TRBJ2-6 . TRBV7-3 CASSLTSGALLSGANVLTF TGTGCCAGCAGCTTAACGTCGGGGGCCCTTCTCTCTGGGGCCAACGTCCTGACTTTC
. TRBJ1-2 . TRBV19 CAISRGDYGYTF TGTGCCATCTCGCGGGGTGACTATGGCTACACCTTC
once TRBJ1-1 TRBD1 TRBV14 CASSGTGGGEAFF TGTGCCAGCAGCGGGACAGGGGGGGGTGAAGCTTTCTTT
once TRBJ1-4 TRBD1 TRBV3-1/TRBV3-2 CASSLPRQGANEKLFF TGTGCCAGCAGCCTCCCCCGACAGGGAGCTAATGAAAAACTGTTTTTT
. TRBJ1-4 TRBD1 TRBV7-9 CASSPGGSGEKLFF TGTGCCAGCAGTCCAGGGGGCTCCGGGGAAAAACTGTTTTTT
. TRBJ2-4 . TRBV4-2 CASGAGAKNIQYF TGTGCCAGCGGAGCAGGGGCCAAAAACATTCAGTACTTC